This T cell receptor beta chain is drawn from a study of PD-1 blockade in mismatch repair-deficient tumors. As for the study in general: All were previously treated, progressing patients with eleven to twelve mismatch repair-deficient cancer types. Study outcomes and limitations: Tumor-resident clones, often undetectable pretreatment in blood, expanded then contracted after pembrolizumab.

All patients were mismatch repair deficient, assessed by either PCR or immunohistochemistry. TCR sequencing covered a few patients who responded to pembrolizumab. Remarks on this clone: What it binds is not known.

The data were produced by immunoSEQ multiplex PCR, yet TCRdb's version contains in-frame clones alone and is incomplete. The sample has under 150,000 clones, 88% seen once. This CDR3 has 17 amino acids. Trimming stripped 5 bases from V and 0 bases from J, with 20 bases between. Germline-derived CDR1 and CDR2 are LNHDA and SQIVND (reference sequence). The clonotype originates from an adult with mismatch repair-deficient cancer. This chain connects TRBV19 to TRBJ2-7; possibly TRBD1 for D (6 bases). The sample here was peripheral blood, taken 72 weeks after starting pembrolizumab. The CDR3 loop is CASSPLLQGAYSYEQYF. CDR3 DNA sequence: TGTGCCAGTAGTCCCCTCCTACAGGGCGCTTACTCCTACGAGCAGTACTTC.